Listed below are T cell receptor beta chains from one sample, sequenced in a study. TCRdb called the RT-PCR reads again in MiXCR, with one record for every CDR3 protein. This table holds hundreds of thousands of distinct CDR3 sequences, over 12% found once. Sequenced sample: memory CD4+ T cells from blood. Receptors originate from a female donor in good health, serving as a healthy control. Both conserved end residues are part of each CDR3. The D gene is left open where the match is weak. Rows give clone size only sometimes, using once, few, many, or a class for an expanded clone.

D gene,CDR3 length,J gene,clone size,V gene,CDR3 protein,CDR3 DNA
TRBD2,13,TRBJ2-1,many,TRBV29-1,CSVALAGGDEQFF,TGCAGCGTTGCACTAGCGGGAGGCGATGAGCAGTTCTTC
-,14,TRBJ2-7,many,TRBV24-1,CATSVSKPPYEQYF,TGTGCCACCAGTGTCTCGAAACCCCCCTACGAGCAGTACTTC
TRBD2,18,TRBJ2-1,many,TRBV7-7,CASSTLIGSGGGVNEQFF,TGTGCTAGCAGCACACTCATCGGTAGCGGGGGGGGCGTCAATGAGCAGTTCTTC
-,14,TRBJ2-1,few,TRBV9,CASSVQGGQVEQFF,TGTGCCAGCAGCGTCCAGGGGGGGCAGGTCGAGCAGTTCTTC
-,13,TRBJ1-2,-,TRBV18,CASSPVRVDGYTF,TGTGCCAGCTCACCTGTCAGAGTGGATGGCTACACCTTC
TRBD1,17,TRBJ1-4,few,TRBV10-3,CAISDPGQGAVAEKLFF,TGTGCCATCAGTGACCCGGGACAGGGGGCGGTAGCCGAAAAACTGTTTTTT
-,16,TRBJ2-1,few,TRBV12-3/TRBV12-4,CASSLNAGVGRGEQFF,TGTGCCAGCAGTTTAAATGCTGGGGTCGGGCGGGGTGAGCAGTTCTTC
-,14,TRBJ2-2,-,TRBV18,CASSPPATGGELFF,TGTGCCAGCTCACCACCGGCGACCGGCGGGGAGCTGTTTTTT
-,14,TRBJ2-1,many,TRBV28,CASSSEQGYNEQFF,TGTGCCAGCAGTTCGGAACAGGGATACAATGAGCAGTTCTTC
-,14,TRBJ2-1,few,TRBV5-5,CASSLGGLTNEQFF,TGTGCCAGCAGCTTGGGGGGACTTACCAATGAGCAGTTCTTC
TRBD1,14,TRBJ1-5,-,TRBV7-8,CASSITGGNQPQHF,TGTGCCAGCAGCATTACAGGGGGCAATCAGCCCCAGCATTTT
TRBD2,11,TRBJ2-7,few,TRBV9,CASTREGEQYF,TGTGCCAGCACCCGGGAGGGTGAGCAGTACTTC
-,17,TRBJ2-2,many,TRBV27,CASSLRVAVANTGELFF,TGTGCCAGCAGTTTAAGGGTCGCGGTGGCGAACACCGGGGAGCTGTTTTTT
-,13,TRBJ2-7,few,TRBV12-3/TRBV12-4,CASIRDGTYEQYF,TGTGCCAGCATCAGGGACGGAACCTACGAGCAGTACTTC
TRBD2,15,TRBJ2-1,many,TRBV7-9,CASSPQREWINEQFF,TGTGCCAGCAGCCCCCAGCGGGAGTGGATCAATGAGCAGTTCTTC
-,16,TRBJ1-2,many,TRBV27,CASSSRPGQSNYGYTF,TGTGCCAGCAGTTCCCGACCAGGACAGTCTAACTATGGCTACACCTTC
TRBD1,17,TRBJ1-5,-,TRBV12-3/TRBV12-4,CASSSESGGYSNQPQHF,TGTGCCAGCAGCTCAGAATCAGGGGGCTATAGCAATCAGCCCCAGCATTTT
TRBD1,15,TRBJ2-3,few,TRBV6-5,CASSVGTGATDTQYF,TGTGCCAGCAGCGTGGGGACAGGGGCCACAGATACGCAGTATTTT
-,15,TRBJ2-5,many,TRBV6-5,CASSRGTAGAETQYF,TGTGCCAGCAGTCGAGGGACCGCAGGGGCGGAGACCCAGTACTTC
-,16,TRBJ2-2,-,TRBV5-5,CASSSSRDSYTGELFF,TGTGCCAGCAGCTCTAGCCGGGACTCATACACCGGGGAGCTGTTTTTT
-,14,TRBJ2-1,few,TRBV5-4,CASSGQNSDNEQFF,TGTGCCAGCAGTGGACAGAACAGCGACAATGAGCAGTTCTTC
-,15,TRBJ2-1,few,TRBV11-2,CASSLSQGGYNEQFF,TGTGCCAGCAGCTTATCTCAGGGGGGCTACAATGAGCAGTTCTTC
TRBD1,14,TRBJ1-1,many,TRBV6-2/TRBV6-3,CASSYPGQITEAFF,TGTGCCAGCAGTTACCCGGGACAGATCACTGAAGCTTTCTTT
TRBD1,13,TRBJ2-7,few,TRBV5-1,CASSAIGGDEQYF,TGCGCCAGCAGCGCCATAGGGGGCGACGAGCAGTACTTC
-,17,TRBJ2-2,-,TRBV5-1,CASSFVSVTGNTGELFF,TGCGCCAGCAGCTTCGTTTCTGTGACGGGCAACACCGGGGAGCTGTTTTTT
-,14,TRBJ1-6,few,TRBV7-9,CASSLDTGRSPLHF,TGTGCCAGCAGCTTAGATACAGGGCGTTCACCCCTCCACTTT
-,17,TRBJ1-6,many,TRBV4-2,CASSPDGESSYNSPLHF,TGTGCCAGCAGCCCAGACGGCGAGAGCTCCTATAATTCACCCCTCCACTTT
-,10,TRBJ2-7,few,TRBV21-1,CASSADMQYF,TGTGCCAGCAGCGCGGATATGCAGTACTTC
-,13,TRBJ1-1,few,TRBV20-1,CSASLFMNTEAFF,TGCAGTGCTTCCCTATTCATGAACACTGAAGCTTTCTTT
TRBD1,15,TRBJ2-5,-,TRBV18,CASSQSTGVSETQYF,TGTGCCAGCTCGCAGTCAACAGGGGTATCAGAGACCCAGTACTTC
-,14,TRBJ1-2,-,TRBV25-1,CASAGRGGSYGYTF,TGTGCCAGTGCGGGCAGGGGCGGAAGCTATGGCTACACCTTC
-,17,TRBJ2-6,-,TRBV7-3,CASSLNSFSSGANVLTF,TGTGCCAGCAGCTTAAACTCCTTTAGCTCTGGGGCCAACGTCCTGACTTTC
TRBD2,16,TRBJ2-7,-,TRBV5-4,CASRVAGGSPAYEQYF,TGTGCCAGCAGGGTAGCGGGAGGATCTCCGGCCTACGAGCAGTACTTC
-,15,TRBJ1-1,few,TRBV2,CASSEGGRVNTEAFF,TGTGCCAGCAGTGAAGGGGGGAGAGTGAACACTGAAGCTTTCTTT
TRBD2,17,TRBJ2-3,few,TRBV4-2,CASSQTGTSGATDTQYF,TGTGCCAGCAGCCAAACCGGGACTAGCGGGGCCACAGATACGCAGTATTTT
TRBD2,20,TRBJ2-1,few,TRBV27,CASSSRLAGGLTSSYNEQFF,TGTGCCAGCAGTTCTCGACTAGCGGGAGGGCTCACAAGCTCCTACAATGAGCAGTTCTTC
-,16,TRBJ1-4,few,TRBV7-2,CASSLGSPWTNEKLFF,TGTGCCAGCAGCTTAGGGTCTCCATGGACTAATGAAAAACTGTTTTTT
-,13,TRBJ2-7,-,TRBV6-2/TRBV6-3,CASTNRDSYEQYF,TGTGCCAGCACCAACAGGGACTCCTACGAGCAGTACTTC
-,13,TRBJ2-3,many,TRBV11-2,CASSLGQEDTQYF,TGTGCCAGCAGCTTAGGGCAGGAGGATACGCAGTATTTT
TRBD1,15,TRBJ1-2,few,TRBV9,CASSPRQGSIYGYTF,TGTGCCAGCAGCCCCAGACAGGGGTCGATCTATGGCTACACCTTC
TRBD2,14,TRBJ2-7,few,TRBV6-6,CASTSGTYSYEQYF,TGTGCCAGCACTAGCGGGACTTACTCCTACGAGCAGTACTTC
-,18,TRBJ1-3,-,TRBV6-5,CASSYSSMQPFSGNTIYF,TGTGCCAGCAGTTACTCGAGTATGCAGCCTTTCTCTGGAAACACCATATATTTT
-,13,TRBJ1-2,-,TRBV5-1,CASSLTAAKGYTF,TGCGCCAGCAGCTTGACAGCGGCGAAAGGCTACACCTTC
-,14,TRBJ1-1,-,TRBV7-9,CASSLETVTTEAFF,TGTGCCAGCAGCCTCGAGACCGTAACCACTGAAGCTTTCTTT
-,14,TRBJ2-7,few,TRBV12-3/TRBV12-4,CASSLRQGRNEQYF,TGTGCCAGCAGTTTGAGGCAGGGTCGAAACGAGCAGTACTTC
-,15,TRBJ2-1,few,TRBV7-2,CASSYSMGVYNEQFF,TGTGCCAGCAGCTATTCTATGGGGGTATACAATGAGCAGTTCTTC
TRBD2,20,TRBJ2-3,few,TRBV5-1,CASSLPTSGRAGLGTDTQYF,TGCGCCAGCAGCTTGCCGACTAGCGGGAGGGCCGGACTCGGCACAGATACGCAGTATTTT
-,15,TRBJ2-1,-,TRBV5-1,CASNLGSGANNEQFF,TGCGCCAGCAACCTCGGGTCGGGAGCCAACAATGAGCAGTTCTTC
-,15,TRBJ1-1,-,TRBV5-4,CASSNPQQGDTEAFF,TGTGCCAGCAGCAACCCGCAACAGGGAGACACTGAAGCTTTCTTT
-,13,TRBJ2-1,many,TRBV28,CATLRASYNEQFF,TGTGCCACCCTAAGGGCCAGCTACAATGAGCAGTTCTTC
-,11,TRBJ2-1,many,TRBV4-1,CASSHSNEQFF,TGCGCCAGCAGCCACAGTAATGAGCAGTTCTTC
-,13,TRBJ1-1,few,TRBV3-1,CASSQRWGTEAFF,TGTGCCAGCAGCCAAAGGTGGGGAACTGAAGCTTTCTTT
-,12,TRBJ1-5,few,TRBV20-1,CSAQEATGPQHF,TGCAGTGCCCAAGAGGCTACCGGGCCCCAGCATTTT
-,12,TRBJ1-2,-,TRBV3-1,CASSQDRTGYTF,TGTGCCAGCAGCCAAGATCGTACTGGCTACACCTTC
-,13,TRBJ1-5,-,TRBV20-1,CSARVISNQPQHF,TGCAGTGCTAGAGTCATAAGCAATCAGCCCCAGCATTTT
-,13,TRBJ1-2,many,TRBV6-5,CASRSDKIYGYTF,TGTGCCAGCAGGTCCGACAAGATCTATGGCTACACCTTC
TRBD2,15,TRBJ2-7,-,TRBV9,CASSVGIGLADEQYF,TGTGCCAGCAGCGTAGGGATCGGACTAGCGGACGAGCAGTACTTC